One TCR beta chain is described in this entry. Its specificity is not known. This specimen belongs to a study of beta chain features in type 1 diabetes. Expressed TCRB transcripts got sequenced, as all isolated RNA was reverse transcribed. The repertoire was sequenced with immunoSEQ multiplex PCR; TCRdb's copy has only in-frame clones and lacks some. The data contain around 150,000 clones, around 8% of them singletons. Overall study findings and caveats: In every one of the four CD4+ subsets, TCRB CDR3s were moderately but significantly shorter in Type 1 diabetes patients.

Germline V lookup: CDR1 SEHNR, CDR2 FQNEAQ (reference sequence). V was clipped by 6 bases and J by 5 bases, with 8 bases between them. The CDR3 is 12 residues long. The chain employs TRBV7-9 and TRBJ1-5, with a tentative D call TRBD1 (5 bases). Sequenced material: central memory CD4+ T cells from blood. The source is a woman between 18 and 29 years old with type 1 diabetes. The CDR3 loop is CASRQGDQPQHF. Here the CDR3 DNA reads TGTGCCAGCAGACAAGGGGATCAGCCCCAGCATTTT.